The source of this T cell receptor beta chain is a study of T cell responses to AZD1222 COVID-19 vaccine. Broader study findings: Only after the peak T cell response were repertoires sampled. A rise in Spike-specific TCR breadth and depth followed two AZD1222 doses. Dominant at 160-218 and 743-854, vaccine-associated CD4 TCRs also spanned spike. White British ancestry dominated among donors, who included more females, and clonal diversity was possibly underestimated.

The sample holds one count of this clone. The antigen is undetermined. Some clones are missing from TCRdb's copy, which holds only in-frame ones; the method was immunoSEQ multiplex PCR. The repertoire consists of about 180,000 clones, with 85% to 90% occurring once and the leading ten covering approximately 0.49%. With V trimmed by 4 bases and J by 2 bases, 8 bases remained unmatched. Germline CDR1 and CDR2: MDHEN and SYDVKM. The CDR3 runs to 16 residues. The V gene is TRBV28, the J gene TRBJ2-1, with 7 bases identical to TRBD2. The receptor's source is an adult in good health. The sample here was peripheral blood, taken on day 0 of AZD1222 vaccination. The CDR3 reads CASSSHTSGAYNEQFF. The CDR3 region has the DNA TGTGCCAGCAGTTCCCACACAAGCGGGGCCTACAATGAGCAGTTCTTC.